Listed below are T cell receptor beta chains from one sample, sequenced in a study of T-cell memory formation after mild COVID-19. TCRdb re-derived calls from the 5' RACE reads in MiXCR, one entry per CDR3 protein. The repertoire holds a few hundred thousand distinct CDR3 sequences, with approximately 21% as singletons. The sequencing input was PBMCs or a T cell subset sorted from them (not recorded which). The source is an adult woman who had mild COVID-19 (a few samples of this study predate the infection). Cell type and time point are not known. Both conserved end residues are part of each CDR3. Each record gives: J gene, V gene, D gene, clone size, CDR3 protein, CDR3 DNA. The D gene is left open where the match is weak. Some rows have no size entry. The others give once, few or many, or a class for an expanded clone.

TRBJ2-2,TRBV12-3/TRBV12-4,TRBD2,.,CASSPRPGGVGELFF,TGTGCCAGCAGCCCTAGGCCGGGGGGTGTCGGGGAGCTGTTTTTT
TRBJ2-4,TRBV6-5,.,.,CASSRLTGDIQYF,TGTGCCAGCAGCCGCTTAACCGGGGACATTCAGTACTTC
TRBJ2-7,TRBV7-2,.,few,CASSTGFGSTLYEQYF,TGTGCCAGCAGCACAGGGTTTGGGTCCACCTTGTACGAGCAGTACTTC
TRBJ2-1,TRBV30,TRBD2,.,CAWSPLLAGEYNEQFF,TGTGCCTGGAGTCCACTCCTAGCGGGGGAATACAATGAGCAGTTCTTC
TRBJ2-1,TRBV19,TRBD2,few,CASSISGISGAKKQFF,TGTGCCAGTAGTATAAGCGGGATAAGCGGGGCGAAGAAGCAGTTCTTC
TRBJ2-3,TRBV7-9,.,.,CASSLRTENWDTQYF,TGTGCCAGCAGCCTCCGGACAGAAAACTGGGATACGCAGTATTTT
TRBJ2-1,TRBV5-1,TRBD2,few,CASSHSGGNEQFF,TGCGCCAGCAGCCATAGCGGGGGCAATGAGCAGTTCTTC
TRBJ2-1,TRBV7-3,.,few,CASSLNGAYNEQFF,TGTGCCAGCAGCTTAAATGGGGCCTACAATGAGCAGTTCTTC
TRBJ2-1,TRBV30,TRBD2,few,CAWSEGLAGYNEQFF,TGTGCCTGGAGTGAGGGACTAGCAGGGTACAATGAGCAGTTCTTC
TRBJ1-4,TRBV7-2,TRBD1,few,CASSTGQGGNEKLFF,TGTGCCAGCAGCACCGGACAGGGTGGTAATGAAAAACTGTTTTTT
TRBJ2-2,TRBV3-1,TRBD2,.,CASSRRVLRGRNTGELFF,TGTGCCAGCAGCCGCCGAGTGCTGCGCGGGAGGAACACCGGGGAGCTGTTTTTT
TRBJ2-1,TRBV7-2,.,.,CASSLGGTPYNEQFF,TGTGCCAGCAGCTTAGGAGGGACACCCTACAATGAGCAGTTCTTC
TRBJ2-7,TRBV10-3,.,.,CAISAGDYQYEQYF,TGTGCCATCAGTGCAGGGGACTATCAGTACGAGCAGTACTTC
TRBJ1-4,TRBV6-1,.,.,CASSERPPVEKLFF,TGTGCCAGCAGTGAAAGGCCCCCGGTTGAAAAACTGTTTTTT